This is a list of T cell receptor beta chains from one sample in a study of T-cell memory formation after mild COVID-19. MiXCR was run by TCRdb on the 5' RACE reads, yielding one entry per CDR3 protein. The data contain about 84,000 distinct CDR3 sequences, approximately 15% of them singletons. Input material: PBMCs or a T cell subset sorted from them (not recorded which). The receptor source for this set is an adult woman who had mild COVID-19 (a few samples of this study predate the infection). Cell type and time point are not known. Each CDR3 is given with its conserved first and last residue. A D gene is named only where the DNA matches it firmly. Where a row states a size, it is once, few, many or the class of an expanded clone; other rows omit it.

v_call	j_call	clone_size	d_call	cdr3_nt	cdr3_aa
TRBV2	TRBJ1-2	few	-	TGTGCCAGCAGTGAATCCCTGGGGACGGATGGCTACACCTTC	CASSESLGTDGYTF
TRBV7-9	TRBJ2-6	few	-	TGTGCCAGCAGCTTACAGATGATTGGGTTTGGGGCCAACGTCCTGACTTTC	CASSLQMIGFGANVLTF
TRBV29-1	TRBJ2-7	-	-	TGCAGCGTAATCCGACAGTACTCCTACGAGCAGTACTTC	CSVIRQYSYEQYF
TRBV7-8	TRBJ2-1	-	TRBD2	TGTGCCAGCAGCGCCGGGGGGGCGGGTAATGAGCAGTTCTTC	CASSAGGAGNEQFF
TRBV12-3/TRBV12-4	TRBJ2-5	few	TRBD2	TGTGCCAGCAGCGGACTAGCGGAGACCCAGTACTTC	CASSGLAETQYF
TRBV30	TRBJ1-2	few	-	TGTGCCTGGAGTACAGCCGCGGGCTATGGCTACACCTTC	CAWSTAAGYGYTF
TRBV4-2	TRBJ2-1	few	-	TGTGCCAGCAGCCAAGGGGATACAGGAGTGGATGAGCAGTTCTTC	CASSQGDTGVDEQFF
TRBV24-1	TRBJ2-3	-	TRBD2	TGTGCCACCAGTGATTTGCGCAGGGAGGGAGATACGCAGTATTTT	CATSDLRREGDTQYF
TRBV7-8	TRBJ2-2	many	-	TGTGCCAGCAGCTCCGGGGCCCTGAACACCGGGGAGCTGTTTTTT	CASSSGALNTGELFF
TRBV19	TRBJ2-3	few	-	TGTGCCAGTAGTACGGGGCTTATACCCAGGGAGGATAGCACAGATACGCAGTATTTT	CASSTGLIPREDSTDTQYF
TRBV24-1	TRBJ2-2	-	-	TGTGCCACCAGTGATTTGCTGACCGGGGAGCTGTTTTTT	CATSDLLTGELFF
TRBV6-5	TRBJ1-4	many	TRBD1	TGTGCCAGCAGTTCACAGGGGGACTTTGAAAAACTGTTTTTT	CASSSQGDFEKLFF
TRBV5-1	TRBJ2-3	-	TRBD1	TGCGCCAGCAGCCTCTATACAGGGGTCCGCGGGGATACGCAGTATTTT	CASSLYTGVRGDTQYF
TRBV29-1	TRBJ2-5	-	-	TGCAGCGTTGTGGGGGAGTTGGACCAAGAGACCCAGTACTTC	CSVVGELDQETQYF
TRBV7-8	TRBJ1-4	medium-sized	TRBD1	TGTGCCAGCAGCCAAGGCGGACAGGGGAATGAAAAACTGTTTTTT	CASSQGGQGNEKLFF
TRBV7-9	TRBJ2-3	many	TRBD2	TGTGCCAGCAGCCTTATAGCGGGGAGCACAGATACGCAGTATTTT	CASSLIAGSTDTQYF
TRBV4-2	TRBJ2-7	few	TRBD2	TGTGCCAGCAGCCAAGCTCTAGCGGGAGCCTACGAGCAGTACTTC	CASSQALAGAYEQYF
TRBV12-3/TRBV12-4	TRBJ1-1	-	TRBD1	TGTGCCAGCAGTTCACCGGGACAGGGAACTGAAGCTTTCTTT	CASSSPGQGTEAFF
TRBV6-5	TRBJ1-1	few	-	TGTGCCAGCAGTTTAAAGACGGGGAACACTGAAGCTTTCTTT	CASSLKTGNTEAFF
TRBV7-9	TRBJ2-3	-	-	TGTGCCAGCAGGGGCTCTAAGGATACGCAGTATTTT	CASRGSKDTQYF
TRBV29-1	TRBJ2-3	-	TRBD2	TGCAGCGTTGCCGGGGGGTCCGACCCTCGTACGCAGTATTTT	CSVAGGSDPRTQYF
TRBV12-3/TRBV12-4	TRBJ2-3	-	-	TGTGCCAGCAGCTTGCCAGGCGGGGATACGCAGTATTTT	CASSLPGGDTQYF
TRBV7-3	TRBJ2-1	-	-	TGTGCCAGCAGCTTAAGGCGAGATGAGCAGTTCTTC	CASSLRRDEQFF
TRBV27	TRBJ2-7	few	-	TGTGCCAGCGCTCGGGATTATGGGTCCTACGAGCAGTACTTC	CASARDYGSYEQYF
TRBV12-3/TRBV12-4	TRBJ2-1	few	TRBD2	TGTGCCAGCAGTCCGCGAAGCTCTAGCGGGGGGGCGGGATCCTACAATGAGCAGTTCTTC	CASSPRSSSGGAGSYNEQFF
TRBV20-1	TRBJ1-2	-	-	TGCAGTGCTAGTTTGGGACCCTTCCGATCCTATGGCTACACCTTC	CSASLGPFRSYGYTF
TRBV7-9	TRBJ2-7	few	-	TGTGCCAGCAGCTTAGGTCGGTCCTACGAGCAGTACTTC	CASSLGRSYEQYF
TRBV5-1	TRBJ2-1	-	-	TGCGCCAGTCGGGTTGGGCCCGAGGATGAGCAGTTCTTC	CASRVGPEDEQFF
TRBV20-1	TRBJ2-1	many	-	TGCAGTGCTAGAGTGGACAGCTACAATGAGCAGTTCTTC	CSARVDSYNEQFF
TRBV4-1	TRBJ2-5	many	-	TGCGCCAGCAGCCGACTAGGCGGATGGGATGACGAGACCCAGTACTTC	CASSRLGGWDDETQYF
TRBV12-5	TRBJ1-1	few	TRBD1	TGTGCTAGTGGTGTGCAGGGGGCGAACACTGAAGCTTTCTTT	CASGVQGANTEAFF